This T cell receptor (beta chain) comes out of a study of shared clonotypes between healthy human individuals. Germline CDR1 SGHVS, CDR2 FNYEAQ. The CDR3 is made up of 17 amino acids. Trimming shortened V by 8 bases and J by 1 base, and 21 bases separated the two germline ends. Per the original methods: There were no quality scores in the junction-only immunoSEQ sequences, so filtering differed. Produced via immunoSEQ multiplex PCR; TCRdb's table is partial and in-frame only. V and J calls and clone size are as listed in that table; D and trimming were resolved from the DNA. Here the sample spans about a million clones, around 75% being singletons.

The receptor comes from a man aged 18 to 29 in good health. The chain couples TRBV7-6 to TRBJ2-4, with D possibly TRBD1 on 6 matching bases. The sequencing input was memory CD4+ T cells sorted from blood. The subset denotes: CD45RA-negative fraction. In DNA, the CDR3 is TGTGCCAGCGCGGAGGAGTACAGGGTCGGGGCCAAAAACATTCAGTACTTC. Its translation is CASAEEYRVGAKNIQYF. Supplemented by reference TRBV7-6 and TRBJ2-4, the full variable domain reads GAGVSQSPRYKVTKRGQDVALRCDPISGHVSLYWYRQALGQGPEFLTYFNYEAQQDKSGLPNDRFSAERPEGSISTLTIQRTEQRDSAMYRCASAEEYRVGAKNIQYFGAGTRLSVL.